These 15 T cell receptor beta chains share one sample of origin, sequenced in a study of healthy donors' naive CD4 and CD8 T cells (dated by TCRdb to about 2015). Reads for this sample came from a 454 GS FLX Titanium. A previously published linear amplification protocol was used to build TCR libraries from about 540 ng of total RNA. Through fastp at Q25 and MiXCR, TCRdb rebuilt clones from the public reads, retaining in-frame beta chains. Every entry covers one CDR3 protein and lists the most common genes and DNA from its rows. Here the sample has 150,000 to 200,000 distinct CDR3 sequences; 74% occur a single time. 2% to 2.5% of the sample goes to the ten largest clones. Sequenced material: naive CD4+ and CD8+ T cells sorted from blood, pooled from several donors. Interpreted using the paper, the cell subset or site label stands for: FACS-sorted naive CD4+ (CD45RO-CD45RA+) and naive CD8+ (CD45RA+CD27bright) T cells. The receptors here all came from a pool of human donors in good health; the sample pools cells from several healthy donors.

The J gene is TRBJ2-1, the V gene TRBV7-9, with D possibly TRBD2 on 6 matching bases. With 1 base removed from V and 5 bases from J, the gap between germline ends came to 24 bases. Per germline, CDR1 SEHNR and CDR2 FQNEAQ (reference sequence). This CDR3 region has 19 residues. CDR3 nucleotide sequence: TGTGCCAGCAGCTTAGAGTTAGGGGACGTAGGCGGGAAGAACAATGAGCAGTTCTTC. Its translation is CASSLELGDVGGKNNEQFF. Combining the CDR3 with reference TRBV7-9 and TRBJ2-1 gives the whole variable domain DTGVSQNPRHKITKRGQNVTFRCDPISEHNRLYWYRQTLGQGPEFLTYFQNEAQLEKSRLLSDRFSAERPKGSFSTLEIQRTEQGDSAMYLCASSLELGDVGGKNNEQFFGPGTRLTVL.

This clonotype was seen just once. The CDR3 nucleotides read TGCAGCGTTGAACAGGACGGAAAACTGTTTTTT. Translated, it gives CSVEQDGKLFF. This chain joins TRBV29-1 and TRBJ1-4; D is undetermined. Germline assignment: CDR1 SQVTM and CDR2 ANQGSEA. Trimming pared 2 bases from V and 10 bases from J, leaving 8 bases between. The CDR3 is made up of 11 amino acids.

This rearrangement joins TRBV29-1 to TRBJ1-1; D not certain. Germline V gene data show CDR1 as SQVTM and CDR2 as ANQGSEA. The CDR3 covers 11 residues. V was trimmed by 6 bases and J by 2 bases, leaving 7 bases between them. CDR3 bases: TGCAGCGTCGATGAAAACACTGAAGCTTTCTTT. Its protein product is CSVDENTEAFF. Together with reference TRBV29-1 and TRBJ1-1, the CDR3 gives the full variable domain: SAVISQKPSRDICQRGTSLTIQCQVDSQVTMMFWYRQQPGQSLTLIATANQGSEATYESGFVIDKFPISRPNLTFSTLTVSNMSPEDSSIYLCSVDENTEAFFGQGTRLTVV.

The chain links TRBV12-3 or TRBV12-4 to TRBJ2-5, with 10 bases identical to TRBD1. The CDR3 loop spans 21 amino acids. J was trimmed by 1 base and V by 5 bases; bases with no gene match: 22. CDR3 region: CASSHQPSTGQGQWVQETQYF. The CDR3 DNA reads as TGTGCCAGCAGTCACCAACCCAGCACGGGACAGGGGCAATGGGTCCAAGAGACCCAGTACTTC.

J is TRBJ1-5 and V is TRBV30, with D possibly being TRBD1 (5 bases). Trimming cost V 5 bases and J 6 bases, with 14 bases left between them. This CDR3 has 13 amino acids. Germline values: CDR1 GTSNPN, CDR2 SVGIG (reference sequence). CDR3 in DNA: TGTGCCTGGTCCGGTGGCGGGGGTCAGCCCCAGCATTTT. Residues: CAWSGGGGQPQHF.

The chain links TRBV27 to TRBJ2-1, with D tentatively TRBD2 (5 bases). Germline CDR1 and CDR2: MNHEY and SMNVEV (reference sequence). The CDR3 is made up of 11 amino acids. V was pared by 4 bases and J by 12 bases, with 10 bases between. In DNA form, the CDR3 reads TGTGCCAGCAGTTCCGGGAAGGGGCAGTTCTTC. Translated, it gives CASSSGKGQFF.

The rearrangement uses TRBV6-5 and TRBJ1-5; no definite D call. This CDR3 spans 13 amino acids. The V end was cut by 0 bases, the J end by 10 bases, with 10 bases between. CDR1 MNHEY and CDR2 SVGAGI come from the germline V gene. The CDR3 DNA follows: TGTGCCAGCAGTTACTCGGTGAGCCAACCCCAGCATTTT. Its protein product is CASSYSVSQPQHF.

This clonotype was detected a few times. The genes are TRBV29-1 and TRBJ2-7, with TRBD1 matching 9 bases. The V segment lost 6 bases and the J segment 3 bases; nucleotides outside the gene matches: 3. CDR3 length: 12 amino acids. Germline V gene sequence: CDR1 SQVTM, CDR2 ANQGSEA. CDR3 nucleotides: TGCAGCGTAGGGGACAGGGTCTACGAGCAGTACTTC. It yields the protein CSVGDRVYEQYF.

This chain uses TRBV27 with TRBJ2-7, with D perhaps TRBD2 (6 bases). The CDR3 consists of 12 residues. The V end was cut by 6 bases, the J end by 5 bases, with 11 bases between. Germline loops: CDR1 MNHEY, CDR2 SMNVEV (reference sequence). This CDR3 reads CASSPSGDEQYF. The CDR3 DNA reads TGTGCCAGCAGCCCCTCGGGGGACGAGCAGTACTTC.

The chain recombines TRBV30 with TRBJ2-3, with D perhaps being TRBD1 or TRBD2 (5 bases each). Germline-derived CDR1 and CDR2 are GTSNPN and SVGIG (reference sequence). V was clipped by 3 bases and J by 0 bases, with 10 bases between them. This CDR3 is built from 14 residues. CDR3 residues: CAWRGRSSTDTQYF. The CDR3 nucleotides are TGTGCCTGGAGGGGACGGTCTAGCACAGATACGCAGTATTTT.

The chain employs TRBV6-5 and TRBJ2-4; D possibly corresponds to TRBD1 (6 bases). V lost 0 bases, J lost 0 bases, and 18 bases lay in between. The CDR3 sequence is 19 residues long. The germline gives CDR1 MNHEY, CDR2 SVGAGI. The chain's CDR3 is CASSYSVGAGDLAKNIQYF. The CDR3 nucleotides are TGTGCCAGCAGTTACTCGGTGGGGGCCGGCGACTTAGCCAAAAACATTCAGTACTTC.

The chain carries TRBV19 and TRBJ1-1, with D possibly TRBD1 on 5 matching bases. In germline, CDR1 is LNHDA, CDR2 SQIVND (reference sequence). V was pared by 2 bases and J by 6 bases, with 22 bases between. This CDR3 has 17 amino acids. CDR3 nucleotides: TGTGCCAGTAGTATAATCACCGCGGCTGGACAACTTTCTGAAGCTTTCTTT. Protein product: CASSIITAAGQLSEAFF.

About this clonotype itself: This CDR3 is missing its conserved last phenylalanine or tryptophan, likely due to a read error. It is unclear where the CDR3 begins or ends on the DNA, so no DNA is shown, and the CDR3 is as TCRdb lists it. The chain recombines TRBV29-1 with TRBJ1-2. A total of 13 residues make up the CDR3, ends included. Germline loops: CDR1 SQVTM, CDR2 ANQGSEA. CDR3 residues: CSVEDRLGGVMVI.

CDR3 sequence: CASSMRGRPEAFF. In DNA, the CDR3 is TGTGCCAGTAGTATGCGGGGTAGGCCTGAAGCTTTCTTT. J is TRBJ1-1 and V is TRBV19; D gene unclear. The CDR3 loop spans 13 amino acids. V lost 3 bases, J lost 6 bases, and 11 bases lay in between. CDR1 is LNHDA, CDR2 SQIVND, per germline (reference sequence).

DNA for the CDR3: TGCAGCGTCGGGACAGCGGCGTCGGATAGCAATCAGCCCCAGCATTTT. It specifies CSVGTAASDSNQPQHF. The rearrangement links TRBV29-1 to TRBJ1-5, with TRBD1 matching over 7 bases. V shed 6 bases and J 0 bases; nucleotides not matched to a gene: 11. Germline V CDR1 and CDR2: SQVTM, ANQGSEA. The CDR3 is made up of 16 amino acids.